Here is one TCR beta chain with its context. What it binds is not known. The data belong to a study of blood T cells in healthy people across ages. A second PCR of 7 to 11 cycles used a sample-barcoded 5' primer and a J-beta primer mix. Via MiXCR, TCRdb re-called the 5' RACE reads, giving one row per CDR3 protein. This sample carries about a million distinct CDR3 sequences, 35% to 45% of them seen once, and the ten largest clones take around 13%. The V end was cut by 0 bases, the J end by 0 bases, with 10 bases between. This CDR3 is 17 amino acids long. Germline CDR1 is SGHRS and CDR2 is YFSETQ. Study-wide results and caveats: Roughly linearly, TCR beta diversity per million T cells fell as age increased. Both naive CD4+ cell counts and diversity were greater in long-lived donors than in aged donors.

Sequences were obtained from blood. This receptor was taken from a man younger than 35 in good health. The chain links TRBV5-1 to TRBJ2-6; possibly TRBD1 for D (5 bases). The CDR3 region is CASSLETARSGANVLTF. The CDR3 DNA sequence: TGCGCCAGCAGCTTGGAGACAGCCCGCTCTGGGGCCAACGTCCTGACTTTC.